The clone carrying this TCR beta chain was found a few times. As yet, its antigen is unknown. Germline CDR1 SGHTA, CDR2 FQGNSA. CDR3 length equals 15 residues. Trimming stripped 1 base from V and 0 bases from J, with 9 bases between. Repertoires were generated with immunoSEQ multiplex PCR, while TCRdb's copy carries only in-frame clones and drops some. The sample carries about 17,000 clones, 65% to 90% recorded once. These data belong to a study of OX40 agonist ivuxolimab in advanced cancers. Study-wide background: Patients were dosed intravenously with ivuxolimab at 0.01 to 10 mg/kg every 2 weeks.

Study findings and constraints: The study found that CD8+ T cells averaged more expanded clones than CD4+.

The clonotype originates from an adult with an advanced solid tumor such as melanoma, head and neck, liver or kidney cancer. V gene TRBV7-2 combines with J gene TRBJ1-2; D unresolved. Sequencing used CD4+ or CD8+ T cells sorted from blood, obtained in a trial of the OX40 agonist ivuxolimab. CDR3 sequence (DNA): TGTGCCAGCAGCTTAGGATCAACAACTAACTATGGCTACACCTTC. Amino acids: CASSLGSTTNYGYTF.